Presented here are 25 T cell receptor beta chains from one specimen sequenced in a study of graft-versus-host responses after intestinal transplantation. The data were produced by immunoSEQ multiplex PCR, yet TCRdb's version contains in-frame clones alone and is incomplete. In the table there are around 110,000 clones, 87% of which are singletons. Their cognate antigens are unknown. The sequenced sample was unstimulated CD4+ T cells sorted from spleen or lymph node cells, obtained before transplant. Receptor source: a human donor who was the organ donor for an intestinal transplant.

The rearrangement uses TRBV6-5 and TRBJ1-2; D is undetermined. The germline V and J ends were trimmed by 5 bases and 4 bases, with 11 bases remaining between them. Germline V gene data show CDR1 as MNHEY and CDR2 as SVGAGI. This CDR3 is 13 amino acids long. CDR3 nucleotides: TGTGCCAGCAGTCAGCCCTCTGGCTATGGCTACACCTTC. Translation: CASSQPSGYGYTF.

The rearrangement uses TRBV10-1 and TRBJ2-1; the match to TRBD2 covers 13 bases. V dropped 7 bases and J dropped 9; count of bases not matched to a gene: 6. This CDR3 has 14 residues. The V gene's germline CDR1 is WNHNN and CDR2 SYGVQD (reference sequence). DNA for the CDR3: TGCGCCAGCACTCCCCGACTAGCGGGAGGTGAGCAGTTCTTC. Residues: CASTPRLAGGEQFF.

A few counts support this clone. The V call is TRBV5-6, the J call TRBJ2-5; 15 positions agree with TRBD2. The CDR3 has 17 amino acids. CDR1 is SGHDT and CDR2 is YYEEEE in the germline V gene. Trimming removed 4 bases from V and 2 bases from J; junction bases left unmatched: 6. CDR3 amino acids: CASSAGLAGGIQETQYF. The DNA for the CDR3 is TGTGCCAGCAGCGCTGGACTAGCGGGGGGGATACAAGAGACCCAGTACTTC.

The rearrangement joins TRBV29-1 to TRBJ2-1; D unclear. Germline-derived CDR1 and CDR2 are SQVTM and ANQGSEA. V lost 4 bases and J 5 bases, leaving 9 bases between the germline ends. CDR3 size: 12 residues. The CDR3 loop reads CSVARPNNEQFF. In nucleotides, the CDR3 is TGCAGCGTTGCTAGGCCGAACAATGAGCAGTTCTTC.

In its sample, this clone was seen once. The chain is built from TRBV2 and TRBJ1-4; no firm D call. V shed 6 bases and J shed 6 bases, with 14 bases lying between them. Looked up from germline, CDR1 is SNHLY and CDR2 is FYNNEI. This CDR3 is 14 amino acids long. The DNA of the CDR3 is TGTGCCAGCAGCACTCATCGGGCGGATGAAAAACTGTTTTTT. This encodes CASSTHRADEKLFF.

J is TRBJ1-1 and V is TRBV25-1, with D perhaps TRBD1 (5 bases). CDR3 length: 13 amino acids. Germline-derived CDR1 and CDR2 are MGHDK and SYGVNS. Trimming removed 8 bases at V and 10 bases at J, with 20 bases between. The CDR3 coding sequence is TGTGCCAGCGCCTCATCCCGTGGCCAGGGAGCTTTCTTT. It specifies CASASSRGQGAFF. The complete variable domain, with remaining parts taken from reference TRBV25-1 and TRBJ1-1, reads EADIYQTPRYLVIGTGKKITLECSQTMGHDKMYWYQQDPGMELHLIHYSYGVNSTEKGDLSSESTVSRIRTEHFPLTLESARPSHTSQYLCASASSRGQGAFFGQGTRLTVV.

The chain is built from TRBV19 and TRBJ1-2; no definite D call. This CDR3 spans 15 amino acids. Germline V gene sequence: CDR1 LNHDA, CDR2 SQIVND (reference sequence). The V end lost 2 bases, the J end lost 1 base, and 11 bases lay between the germline ends. The CDR3 DNA reads TGTGCCAGTAGTATAATTCGGGGATTTAACTATGGCTACACCTTC. As protein: CASSIIRGFNYGYTF.

The chain uses TRBV4-2 and TRBJ2-1; D unresolved. The germline V gene has CDR1 LGHNA and CDR2 YNFKEQ. V shed 0 bases and J shed 8 bases, with 11 bases lying between them. This CDR3 region has 14 residues. The CDR3 bases are TGTGCCAGCAGCCAAGATAGGGATGGCGATGAGCAGTTCTTC. Protein product: CASSQDRDGDEQFF.

Here the CDR3 DNA reads TGTGCCAGCAGTTACTCGAATGTCCGGGAGACCCAGTACTTC. Amino acids: CASSYSNVRETQYF. The chain uses TRBV6-5 and TRBJ2-5; no clear D. Germline CDR1 reads MNHEY; CDR2 reads SVGAGI. Trimming stripped 0 bases from V and 5 bases from J, with 10 bases between. The CDR3 is made up of 14 amino acids.

The V gene is TRBV6-5, the J gene TRBJ2-7, with 8 nucleotides matching TRBD2. The CDR3 sequence is 14 residues long. Germline V gene lookup returns CDR1 MNHEY and CDR2 SVGAGI. J was trimmed by 5 bases and V by 6 bases; bases with no gene match: 9. The CDR3 sequence: CASSPGGARNEQYF. The CDR3 nucleotides are TGTGCCAGCAGCCCCGGGGGGGCGCGGAACGAGCAGTACTTC.

This clone was picked up one time. V usage is TRBV5-1 and J usage is TRBJ2-5; D ambiguous. Germline assignment: CDR1 SGHRS and CDR2 YFSETQ. The CDR3 is 14 amino acids. Trimming removed 1 base at V and 4 bases at J, with 11 bases between. The CDR3 spells CASSLSSFSETQYF. CDR3 in DNA: TGCGCCAGCAGCTTGTCTAGTTTCTCAGAGACCCAGTACTTC.

The chain employs TRBV2 and TRBJ1-6; the match to TRBD1 covers 8 bases. V shed 4 bases and J 6 bases; nucleotides not matched to a gene: 8. This CDR3 has 16 amino acids. The germline V gene has CDR1 SNHLY and CDR2 FYNNEI. CDR3 residues: CASSGRGRGVNSPLHF. The CDR3 coding sequence is TGTGCCAGCAGTGGCAGGGGGCGGGGTGTTAATTCACCCCTCCACTTT.

The V gene is TRBV4-1, the J gene TRBJ1-4; D call uncertain. CDR1 is MGHRA and CDR2 is YSYEKL in the germline V gene. The V end lost 1 base, the J end lost 7 bases, and 10 bases lay between the germline ends. The CDR3 is 14 amino acids. The CDR3 spells CASSQATVPEKLFF. In DNA form, the CDR3 reads TGCGCCAGCAGCCAAGCTACAGTTCCTGAAAAACTGTTTTTT.

The chain carries TRBV10-3 and TRBJ2-7; either TRBD1 or TRBD2 may fit D (5 bases each). In germline, CDR1 is ENHRY, CDR2 SYGVKD. The V end was cut by 0 bases, the J end by 0 bases, with 21 bases between. The CDR3 has 19 amino acids. CDR3 protein: CAISESMVTGPRSSYEQYF. The CDR3 DNA sequence: TGTGCCATCAGTGAGTCGATGGTAACGGGACCAAGGAGCTCCTACGAGCAGTACTTC.

The V call is TRBV4-1, the J call TRBJ1-1, with 9 bases aligning to TRBD1. This CDR3 is 14 amino acids long. The V segment lost 4 bases and the J segment 1 base; nucleotides outside the gene matches: 1. The germline gives CDR1 MGHRA, CDR2 YSYEKL. Here the CDR3 DNA reads TGCGCCAGCAGCCGGACAGGGGAGAACACTGAAGCTTTCTTT. Residues: CASSRTGENTEAFF.

This chain links TRBV6-1 with TRBJ1-5; D is ambiguous. This CDR3 has 12 amino acids. Per germline, CDR1 MNHNS and CDR2 SASEGT. Trimming shortened V by 3 bases and J by 6 bases, and 6 bases separated the two germline ends. The CDR3: CASSDKGQPQHF. CDR3 in DNA: TGTGCCAGCAGTGATAAGGGTCAGCCCCAGCATTTT.

The rearrangement uses TRBV6-5 and TRBJ1-5; D remains ambiguous. Trimming stripped 1 base from V and 4 bases from J, with 5 bases between. Germline CDR1 and CDR2: MNHEY and SVGAGI. The CDR3 has 13 residues. CDR3 loop: CASSYFGNQPQHF. CDR3 nucleotide sequence: TGTGCCAGCAGTTACTTCGGGAATCAGCCCCAGCATTTT.

The CDR3 region has the DNA TGTGCCACCTCAGGGGGAGCGAACACCGGGGAGCTGTTTTTT. Its protein is CATSGGANTGELFF. The chain links TRBV6-1 to TRBJ2-2, with 7 bases aligning to TRBD1. The CDR3 extends over 14 amino acids. The trim removed 10 bases at V and 0 bases at J, leaving 5 bases unmatched. The V gene's germline CDR1 is MNHNS and CDR2 SASEGT.

This chain uses TRBV2 with TRBJ2-3; 12 positions match TRBD2. V shed 6 bases and J 5 bases; nucleotides not matched to a gene: 18. CDR1 is SNHLY and CDR2 is FYNNEI in the germline V gene. The CDR3 length is 19 residues. The chain's CDR3 is CASRTGLAGGPLGRDTQYF. The CDR3, as DNA: TGTGCCAGCAGGACGGGGCTAGCGGGGGGGCCCCTTGGTAGAGATACGCAGTATTTT.

This chain connects TRBV18 to TRBJ2-5; 7 bases agree with TRBD2. Germline CDR1 KGHSH, CDR2 LQKENI. The length of the CDR3 is 14 residues. With 2 bases clipped from V and 5 bases from J, the junction kept 5 bases outside the gene matches. The CDR3 loop reads CASSPTGLGETQYF. For the CDR3, the DNA is TGTGCCAGCTCACCAACAGGACTAGGGGAGACCCAGTACTTC. Full variable domain (outside the CDR3, taken from reference TRBV18 and TRBJ2-5): NAGVMQNPRHLVRRRGQEARLRCSPMKGHSHVYWYRQLPEEGLKFMVYLQKENIIDESGMPKERFSAEFPKEGPSILRIQQVVRGDSAAYFCASSPTGLGETQYFGPGTRLLVL.

This clone was seen only a few times. The chain links TRBV5-5 to TRBJ2-5; D is ambiguous. This CDR3 is built from 13 residues. Looked up from germline, CDR1 is SGHKS and CDR2 is YYEKEE (reference sequence). V lost 0 bases to trimming and J lost 4 bases, with 7 bases between them. The CDR3 region has the DNA TGTGCCAGCAGCTTGGGGGCCAGAGAGACCCAGTACTTC. Protein sequence: CASSLGARETQYF. Filled out from reference TRBV5-5 and TRBJ2-5, the complete variable domain reads DAGVTQSPTHLIKTRGQQVTLRCSPISGHKSVSWYQQVLGQGPQFIFQYYEKEERGRGNFPDRFSARQFPNYSSELNVNALLLGDSALYLCASSLGARETQYFGPGTRLLVL.

Turning to this clone: Other DNA variants within this sample encode the same CDR3. The chain is built from TRBV6-1 and TRBJ1-1; no clear D gene. In germline, CDR1 is MNHNS, CDR2 SASEGT. This CDR3 spans 12 amino acids. Trimming cost V 6 bases and J 0 bases, with 5 bases left between them. The CDR3 coding sequence is TGTGCCAGCAGCCATCTGAACACTGAAGCTTTCTTT. The encoded protein is CASSHLNTEAFF.

The chain carries TRBV5-6 and TRBJ1-1, with D perhaps TRBD1 (6 bases). Germline-derived CDR1 and CDR2 are SGHDT and YYEEEE. This CDR3 spans 13 amino acids. V shed 4 bases and J shed 1 base, with 8 bases lying between them. The CDR3 region has the DNA TGTGCCAGCAGCCTACAGGGGAACACTGAAGCTTTCTTT. It specifies CASSLQGNTEAFF.

The chain couples TRBV7-9 to TRBJ2-3, with D hard to call. Germline assignment: CDR1 SEHNR and CDR2 FQNEAQ (reference sequence). The V end lost 5 bases, the J end lost 0 bases, and 12 bases lay between the germline ends. The CDR3 runs 15 residues. DNA of the CDR3: TGTGCCAGCAGCCCCTACCGGGCTAGCACAGATACGCAGTATTTT. The encoded protein is CASSPYRASTDTQYF.

V and J are TRBV15 and TRBJ1-3; 8 bases fit TRBD1. J gave up 2 bases and V 3 bases, and 0 bases lay outside the gene matches. Germline V lookup: CDR1 LNHNV, CDR2 YYDKDF (reference sequence). This CDR3 has 14 residues. The CDR3 DNA reads as TGTGCCACCAGCAGGGACAGGGCTGGAAACACCATATATTTT. Protein sequence: CATSRDRAGNTIYF. Full variable domain (rest looked up from reference TRBV15 and TRBJ1-3): DAMVIQNPRYQVTQFGKPVTLSCSQTLNHNVMYWYQQKSSQAPKLLFHYYDKDFNNEADTPDNFQSRRPNTSFCFLDIRSPGLGDTAMYLCATSRDRAGNTIYFGEGSWLTVV.